The entry below gives a single TCR beta chain sequence along with its context. 13 Jbeta primers and 60 Vbeta primers were used for the PCR. This table comes from immunoSEQ multiplex PCR, and its TCRdb copy is limited to in-frame clones, with some not included. The repertoire includes about 140,000 clones, 70% to 80% of them detected once, and around 1.7% sits in the top ten. The data were obtained in a study of cytomegalovirus exposure and HLA in healthy donors. Per the germline V gene, CDR1 is LNHDA and CDR2 is SQIVND (reference sequence). V was clipped by 2 bases and J by 2 bases, with 9 bases between them. CDR3 length: 15 amino acids.

Sequenced material: PBMCs. The chain links TRBV19 to TRBJ2-2; D gene uncertain. The source of this sequence is a female donor in good health and CMV-seronegative. In DNA form, the CDR3 reads TGTGCCAGTAGTATACAGGCGCTCAACACCGGGGAGCTGTTTTTT. It specifies CASSIQALNTGELFF.